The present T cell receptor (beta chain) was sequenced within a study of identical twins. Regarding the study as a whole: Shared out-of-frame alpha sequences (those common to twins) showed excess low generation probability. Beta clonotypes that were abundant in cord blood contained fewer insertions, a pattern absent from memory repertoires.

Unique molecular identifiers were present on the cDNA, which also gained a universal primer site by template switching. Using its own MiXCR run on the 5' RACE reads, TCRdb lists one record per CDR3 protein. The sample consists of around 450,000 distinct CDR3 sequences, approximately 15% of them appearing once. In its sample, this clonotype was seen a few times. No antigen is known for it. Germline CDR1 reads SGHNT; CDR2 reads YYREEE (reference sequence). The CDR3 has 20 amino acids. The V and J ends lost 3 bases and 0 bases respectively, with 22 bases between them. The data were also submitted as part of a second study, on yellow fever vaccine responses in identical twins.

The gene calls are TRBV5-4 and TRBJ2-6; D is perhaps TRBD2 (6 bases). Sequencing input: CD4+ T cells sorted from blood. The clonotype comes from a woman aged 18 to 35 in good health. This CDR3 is CASSYNLNQRAYSGANVLTF. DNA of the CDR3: TGTGCCAGCAGCTACAATCTAAATCAGCGGGCCTACTCTGGGGCCAACGTCCTGACTTTC.